The 31 T cell receptor beta chains given below trace back to one sample, sequenced in a study of metastatic and nonmetastatic thyroid tumors. TCRdb re-clonotyped the PCR reads via MiXCR. The profile shows 40,000 to 45,000 clones, roughly 16% of them singletons. All patients were treatment-naive before thyroid surgery. Sequences were obtained from blood. These receptors all come from a female donor with papillary thyroid cancer or a benign thyroid nodule (not recorded which). Some clones in this sample may be carry-over from other donors' samples.

The chain recombines TRBV9 with TRBJ2-1; D might be TRBD1 or TRBD2, each matching 6 bases. The CDR3 is 16 residues long. V was cut by 3 bases and J by 9 bases, with 22 bases left in between. CDR1 SGDLS and CDR2 YYNGEE come from the germline V gene. CDR3 DNA: TGTGCCAGCAGCGCCTCAGTAATGGGGGGCCTCGGTGAGCAGTTCTTC. This translates into CASSASVMGGLGEQFF.

This clone came up a few times. This rearrangement joins TRBV6-1 to TRBJ1-1; maybe TRBD1 (6 bases). This CDR3 is 16 amino acids long. Germline V CDR1 and CDR2: MNHNS, SASEGT. V shed 7 bases and J shed 1 base, with 19 bases lying between them. This chain's CDR3 is CASIFLQATGNTEAFF. The CDR3 nucleotides read TGTGCCAGCATCTTCTTGCAGGCGACAGGGAACACTGAAGCTTTCTTT.

This clone has ten or more counts. The chain links TRBV29-1 to TRBJ1-1, with 7 positions matching TRBD1. The V and J ends lost 5 bases and 2 bases, in that order; junction bases with no gene match: 5. CDR3 length: 13 amino acids. From germline, CDR1 is SQVTM and CDR2 ANQGSEA. CDR3 amino acids: CSVRQGINTEAFF. The CDR3 DNA reads TGCAGCGTTAGACAGGGAATAAACACTGAAGCTTTCTTT.

About this clone itself: One end of the junction is discordant with germline, which a read error may explain. V and J are TRBV9 and TRBJ2-2; possible D gene TRBD1, 6 bases. The CDR3 has 15 residues. Germline CDR1 reads SGDLS; CDR2 reads YYNGEE. CDR3 bases: TGTGCCAGCAGCTCCGGGACACTGAACACCGGTGAGCTGTTTTTT. Translated, it gives CASSSGTLNTGELFF.

This clone was picked up many times. The chain couples TRBV3-1 to TRBJ2-7; D remains unclear. The V gene's germline CDR1 is LGHDT and CDR2 YNNKEL (reference sequence). The CDR3 extends over 13 amino acids. Between the trimmed V and J ends, which lost 7 bases and 0 bases, there was a span of 10 bases. In nucleotides, the CDR3 is TGTGCCAGCACGGCCGGCAGCTCCTACGAGCAGTACTTC. It translates to CASTAGSSYEQYF.

This clone was observed at least ten times. The V gene is TRBV12-3 or TRBV12-4, the J gene TRBJ2-3; a possible D gene is TRBD2 (5 bases). Trimming removed 5 bases at V and 1 base at J, with 13 bases between. The CDR3 is made up of 15 amino acids. The CDR3 sequence is CASSPVSGGTDTQYF. In DNA, the CDR3 is TGTGCCAGCAGTCCAGTGAGCGGAGGCACAGATACGCAGTATTTT.

This clone showed up many times. This rearrangement joins TRBV6-2 or TRBV6-3 to TRBJ2-5; 10 nucleotides align to TRBD2. This CDR3 contains 16 residues. Trimming took 6 bases from V and 5 from J; bases not matched to a gene: 12. Germline CDR1 and CDR2: MNHEY and SVGEGT. The CDR3: CASSPPAGGLGETQYF. As DNA, the CDR3 is TGTGCCAGCAGCCCACCAGCGGGAGGGCTTGGTGAGACCCAGTACTTC.

This clone was picked up many times. The V gene is TRBV12-3 or TRBV12-4, the J gene TRBJ2-2; D is possibly TRBD1 (6 bases). The CDR3 consists of 15 residues. The V end lost 3 bases, the J end lost 6 bases, and 14 bases lay between the germline ends. Here the CDR3 reads CASSLSGAGAGELFF. CDR3 DNA sequence: TGTGCCAGCAGTTTGTCAGGGGCTGGTGCCGGGGAGCTGTTTTTT.

This clone was seen many times. The V and J genes are TRBV10-3 and TRBJ2-7, with TRBD2 matching over 8 bases. Unmatched junction bases numbered 5, after V lost 7 bases and J lost 0 bases. Germline V gene sequence: CDR1 ENHRY, CDR2 SYGVKD. This CDR3 is 14 amino acids long. The CDR3 sequence is CAITGGLSSYEQYF. CDR3 coding DNA: TGTGCCATCACGGGGGGGTTGAGCTCCTACGAGCAGTACTTC.

There are many counts of this clone. V usage is TRBV6-1 and J usage is TRBJ2-5; the D gene is possibly TRBD1 (5 bases). Germline V lookup: CDR1 MNHNS, CDR2 SASEGT. V was pared by 6 bases and J by 1 base, with 12 bases between. The CDR3 is 14 residues long. The CDR3 DNA follows: TGTGCCAGCAGACGTGACAGAGGCCAAGAGACCCAGTACTTC. Translated: CASRRDRGQETQYF.

This clone was counted many times. The chain carries TRBV28 and TRBJ2-3, with 13 bases that match TRBD2. This CDR3 comprises 19 residues. Unmatched junction bases numbered 11, after V lost 3 bases and J lost 2 bases. Germline V lookup: CDR1 MDHEN, CDR2 SYDVKM. CDR3 DNA: TGTGCCAGCAGTTTCCCCACTAGCGGGAGGGATCCCGTCACAGATACGCAGTATTTT. Translated, it gives CASSFPTSGRDPVTDTQYF.

J is TRBJ2-1 and V is TRBV7-2, with D possibly being TRBD1 or TRBD2 (5 bases each). CDR3 length: 15 amino acids. Germline values: CDR1 SGHTA, CDR2 FQGNSA. Trimming left V 5 bases short and J 11 bases short, with 22 bases between. This chain's CDR3 is CASSLGASLGSKQFF. CDR3 DNA: TGTGCCAGCAGCCTAGGGGCTAGCTTGGGATCCAAGCAGTTCTTC.

Many counts were recorded for this clone. This rearrangement joins TRBV7-9 to TRBJ1-1; D may be TRBD1 (6 bases). The CDR3 extends over 14 amino acids. The V end lost 4 bases, the J end lost 1 base, and 10 bases lay between the germline ends. CDR1 and CDR2 (germline): SEHNR, FQNEAQ (reference sequence). Written as DNA, the CDR3 is TGTGCCAGCAGCTCGACAGGACGGAACACTGAAGCTTTCTTT. Protein: CASSSTGRNTEAFF.

This rearrangement joins TRBV4-2 to TRBJ2-1; tentative D call: TRBD2 (5 bases). CDR3 size: 16 residues. Trimming shortened V by 6 bases and J by 0 bases, and 15 bases separated the two germline ends. Per the germline V gene, CDR1 is LGHNA and CDR2 is YNFKEQ. As DNA, the CDR3 is TGTGCCAGCAGGTGTCGAGGGCATCGCTCCTACAATGAGCAGTTCTTC. Translated: CASRCRGHRSYNEQFF.

The chain has TRBV6-1 and TRBJ1-5; 8 bases map to TRBD1. V was pared by 6 bases and J by 10 bases, with 14 bases of the junction left unmatched. The germline gives CDR1 MNHNS, CDR2 SASEGT. This CDR3 is built from 15 residues. The CDR3 DNA follows: TGTGCCAGCAGCCCCTCGGACAGGGACGTTCATCCCCAGCATTTT. This encodes CASSPSDRDVHPQHF.

The gene calls are TRBV27 and TRBJ1-5; unclear D gene. Germline-derived CDR1 and CDR2 are MNHEY and SMNVEV (reference sequence). The CDR3 is made up of 16 amino acids. V lost 0 bases, J lost 0 bases, and 9 bases lay in between. The CDR3 loop is CASSLSGSYSNQPQHF. CDR3 DNA sequence: TGTGCCAGCAGTTTATCAGGCAGTTATAGCAATCAGCCCCAGCATTTT.

This chain joins TRBV28 and TRBJ1-1, with D uncertain. Germline CDR1 MDHEN, CDR2 SYDVKM. This CDR3 comprises 15 residues. V lost 3 bases and J lost 4, with 15 bases in between. CDR3 in amino acids: CASSFIRSKGTEAFF. CDR3 nucleotide sequence: TGTGCCAGCAGTTTCATTCGGTCCAAGGGCACTGAAGCTTTCTTT.

V gene TRBV28 combines with J gene TRBJ2-2, with 9 bases identical to TRBD1. J gave up 11 bases and V 7 bases, and 20 bases lay outside the gene matches. This CDR3 is built from 17 residues. Per germline, CDR1 MDHEN and CDR2 SYDVKM. This CDR3 reads CASNEPPQGAAHGELFF. The CDR3 coding sequence is TGTGCCAGCAACGAACCGCCACAGGGGGCCGCGCACGGTGAGCTGTTTTTT.

This clone has just one count. The V and J genes are TRBV5-1 and TRBJ1-1; D ambiguous. The CDR3 has 14 amino acids. The V gene lost 4 bases and the J gene lost 2 bases, with 12 bases spanning the gap. From germline, CDR1 is SGHRS and CDR2 YFSETQ. The CDR3 loop is CASSPWEANTEAFF. DNA for the CDR3: TGCGCCAGCAGCCCCTGGGAAGCTAACACTGAAGCTTTCTTT.

This clone is a singleton in its sample. This chain links TRBV20-1 with TRBJ2-7; 7 bases are shared with TRBD1. V shed 5 bases and J 7 bases; nucleotides not matched to a gene: 8. CDR1 DFQATT and CDR2 SNEGSKA come from the germline V gene (reference sequence). The CDR3 runs 12 residues. The CDR3 DNA is TGCAGTGCTGAGGTGGACAGGAGAGAGCAGTACTTC. This translates into CSAEVDRREQYF.

This clone was detected ten times or more. This chain uses TRBV19 with TRBJ1-2; D gene ambiguous. This CDR3 has 15 residues. Trimming left V 0 bases short and J 6 bases short, with 14 bases between. CDR1 LNHDA and CDR2 SQIVND come from the germline V gene (reference sequence). CDR3 residues: CASSIDRLPWDGYTF. CDR3 in DNA: TGTGCCAGTAGTATAGATCGCCTCCCCTGGGATGGCTACACCTTC.

This clone was counted only a few times. The chain links TRBV20-1 to TRBJ2-1; 7 nucleotides agree with TRBD1. Looked up from germline, CDR1 is DFQATT and CDR2 is SNEGSKA (reference sequence). V lost 0 bases to trimming and J lost 9 bases; unmatched junction nucleotides: 11. CDR3 length: 15 residues. CDR3 DNA sequence: TGCAGTGCTAGAGATACGACAGGGCTGGGAAGTGAGCAGTTCTTC. This encodes CSARDTTGLGSEQFF.

This clone was counted at least ten times. CDR3 coding DNA: TGTGCCAGCAGTCCTCCTAGCGGGGCAGGCTGTTATTTT. Its protein is CASSPPSGAGCYF. This rearrangement joins TRBV12-3 or TRBV12-4 to TRBJ2-3, with TRBD2 identical over 9 bases. Trimming cost V 5 bases and J 15 bases; bases outside gene matches: 12. The CDR3 sequence is 13 residues long.

In its sample, this clone was seen a few times. The J gene is TRBJ2-1, the V gene TRBV2; D may match TRBD1 or TRBD2 (5 bases each). Germline CDR1 is SNHLY and CDR2 is FYNNEI. The CDR3 contains 13 residues. V dropped 9 bases and J dropped 6 bases, with 15 bases sitting between them. DNA for the CDR3: TGTGCCAGTAGTTCAGGGACGATCAATGAGCAGTTCTTC. This codes for CASSSGTINEQFF.

Comments on this clone: A much larger clone is a single base away; this may be a read error. The V call is TRBV7-8, the J call TRBJ2-4; tentatively, D is TRBD2 (7 bases). CDR3 length: 15 amino acids. Per germline, CDR1 SGHVS and CDR2 FQNEAQ. The CDR3 is CASSLVGGQANIRYF. Here the CDR3 DNA reads TGTGCCAGCAGCTTAGTGGGGGGGCAGGCAAACATTCGGTACTTC.

This clone was seen ten or more times. The rearrangement links TRBV7-9 to TRBJ1-1, with 8 bases fitting TRBD1. The length of the CDR3 is 14 residues. V trimming: 5 bases; J trimming: 6 bases; junction bases outside the gene matches: 8. Germline values: CDR1 SEHNR, CDR2 FQNEAQ (reference sequence). CDR3 loop: CASSAQPTGAEAFF. The CDR3 DNA is TGTGCCAGCAGCGCGCAACCGACAGGGGCTGAAGCTTTCTTT.

This clone was counted many times. This chain joins TRBV20-1 and TRBJ2-1, with D perhaps matching TRBD2 (5 bases). The CDR3 length is 15 residues. Trimming removed 2 bases from V and 0 bases from J, with 11 bases in between. The germline V gene encodes CDR1 DFQATT and CDR2 SNEGSKA (reference sequence). CDR3 nucleotides: TGCAGTGCTAGACGGTGGGAGTCCTCCTACAATGAGCAGTTCTTC. Its protein is CSARRWESSYNEQFF.

This clone was counted a few times. The chain couples TRBV6-1 to TRBJ2-7; 8 nucleotides line up with TRBD2. V shed 5 bases and J 4 bases; nucleotides not matched to a gene: 10. CDR3 length: 15 residues. The germline V gene has CDR1 MNHNS and CDR2 SASEGT. The CDR3 spells CASSPQTSGSYEQYF. The CDR3 bases are TGTGCCAGCAGTCCTCAAACCAGCGGGAGTTACGAGCAGTACTTC.

This clone is medium-sized (0.01 to 0.1%) in the sample. The rearrangement joins TRBV6-1 to TRBJ2-7, with D perhaps TRBD1 (5 bases). Germline lookup yields CDR1 MNHNS and CDR2 SASEGT. The CDR3 extends over 12 amino acids. Trimming cost V 8 bases and J 1 base, with 9 bases left between them. The CDR3 loop is CASLGASYEQYF. The CDR3 nucleotides read TGTGCCAGCCTTGGGGCGTCCTACGAGCAGTACTTC.

This clone was recorded a few times. The V call is TRBV5-4, the J call TRBJ2-2; tentatively, D is TRBD2 (7 bases). The ends were cut back, 4 bases at V and 2 bases at J, with 15 bases in the middle. Germline CDR1 is SGHNT and CDR2 is YYREEE (reference sequence). CDR3 length: 16 amino acids. In nucleotides, the CDR3 is TGTGCCAGCAGCCCGTTGGGGGGGCGAAACACCGGGGAGCTGTTTTTT. Amino acids: CASSPLGGRNTGELFF.

This clone was found many times. V is TRBV20-1 and J is TRBJ1-1; 10 bases fit TRBD1. V shed 4 bases, J shed 5 bases, and the junction held 16 bases outside the gene matches. The germline V gene has CDR1 DFQATT and CDR2 SNEGSKA (reference sequence). The CDR3 is 17 amino acids. The CDR3 region is CSATNRQGATVVTEAFF. CDR3 DNA: TGCAGTGCTACCAATCGACAGGGGGCGACGGTTGTTACTGAAGCTTTCTTT.